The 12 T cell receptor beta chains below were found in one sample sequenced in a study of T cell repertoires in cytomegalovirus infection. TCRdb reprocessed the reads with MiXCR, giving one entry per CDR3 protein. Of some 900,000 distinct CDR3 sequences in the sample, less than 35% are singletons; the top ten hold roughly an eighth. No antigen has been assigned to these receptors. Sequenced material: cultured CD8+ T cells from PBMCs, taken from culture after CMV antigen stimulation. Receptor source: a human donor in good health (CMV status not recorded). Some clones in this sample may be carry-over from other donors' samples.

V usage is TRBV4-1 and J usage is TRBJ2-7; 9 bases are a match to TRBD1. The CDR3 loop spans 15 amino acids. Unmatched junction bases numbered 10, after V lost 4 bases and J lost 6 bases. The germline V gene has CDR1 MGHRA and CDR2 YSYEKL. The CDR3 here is CASSRLPGQGGEQYF. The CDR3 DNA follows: TGCGCCAGCAGCCGACTTCCGGGACAGGGAGGCGAGCAGTACTTC.

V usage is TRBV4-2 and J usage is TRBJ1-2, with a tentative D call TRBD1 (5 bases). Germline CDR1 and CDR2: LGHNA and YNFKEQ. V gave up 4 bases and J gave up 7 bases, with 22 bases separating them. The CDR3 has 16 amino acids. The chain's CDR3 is CASSPADSLPMGGYTF. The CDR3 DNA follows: TGTGCCAGCAGCCCAGCTGACAGCCTTCCTATGGGTGGCTACACCTTC.

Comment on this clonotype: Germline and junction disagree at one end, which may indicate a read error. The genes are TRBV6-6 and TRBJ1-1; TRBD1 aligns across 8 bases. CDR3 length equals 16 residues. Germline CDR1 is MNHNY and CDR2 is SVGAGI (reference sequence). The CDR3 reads CVSNSPGGGVHTEAFF. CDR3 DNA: TGTGTCAGCAACTCCCCAGGGGGCGGGGTACACACTGAAGCTTTCTTT.

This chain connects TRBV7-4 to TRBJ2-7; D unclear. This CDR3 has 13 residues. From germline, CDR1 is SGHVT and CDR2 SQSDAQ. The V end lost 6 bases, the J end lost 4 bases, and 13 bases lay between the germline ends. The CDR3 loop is CASSEAGMYEQYV. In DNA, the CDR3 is TGTGCCAGCAGTGAGGCAGGAATGTACGAGCAGTACGTC.

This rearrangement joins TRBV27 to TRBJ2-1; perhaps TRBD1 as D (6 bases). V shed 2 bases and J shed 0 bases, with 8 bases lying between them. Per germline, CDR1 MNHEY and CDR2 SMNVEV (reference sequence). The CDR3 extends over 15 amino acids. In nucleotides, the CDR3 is TGTGCCAGCAGTTTACCCAGGGGCTCCTACAATGAGCAGTTCTTC. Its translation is CASSLPRGSYNEQFF.

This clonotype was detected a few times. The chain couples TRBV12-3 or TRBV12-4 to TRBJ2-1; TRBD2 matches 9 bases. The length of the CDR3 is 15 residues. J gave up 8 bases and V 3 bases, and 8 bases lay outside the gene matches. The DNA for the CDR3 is TGTGCCAGCAGTTTTTCCAGCGGGGGGTCCGATGAGCAGTTCTTC. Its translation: CASSFSSGGSDEQFF.

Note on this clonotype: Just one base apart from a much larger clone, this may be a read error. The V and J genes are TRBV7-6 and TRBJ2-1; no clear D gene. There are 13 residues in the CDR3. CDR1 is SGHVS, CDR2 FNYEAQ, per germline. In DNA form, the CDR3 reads TGTGTCAGCAGCCCTCAATCCTACAATGAGCAGTTCTTC. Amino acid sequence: CVSSPQSYNEQFF.

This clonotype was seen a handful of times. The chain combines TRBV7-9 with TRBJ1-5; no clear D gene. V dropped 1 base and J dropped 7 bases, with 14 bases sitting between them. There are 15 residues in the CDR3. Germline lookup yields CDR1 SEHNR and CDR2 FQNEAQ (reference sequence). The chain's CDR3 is CASSLDGSSAQPQHF. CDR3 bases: TGTGCCAGCAGCTTAGACGGGAGTAGTGCCCAGCCCCAGCATTTT.

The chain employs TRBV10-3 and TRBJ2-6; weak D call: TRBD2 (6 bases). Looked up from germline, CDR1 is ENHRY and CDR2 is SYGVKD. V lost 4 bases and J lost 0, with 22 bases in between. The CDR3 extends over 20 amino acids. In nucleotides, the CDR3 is TGTGCCATCAGTGGGGTCGTGGGGGGAAAAGTGAACTCTGGGGCCAACGTCCTGACTTTC. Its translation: CAISGVVGGKVNSGANVLTF.

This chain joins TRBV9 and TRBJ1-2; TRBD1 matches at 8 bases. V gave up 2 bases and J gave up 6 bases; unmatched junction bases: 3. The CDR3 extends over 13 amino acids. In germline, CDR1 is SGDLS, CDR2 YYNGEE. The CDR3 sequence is CASSVGQGDGYTF. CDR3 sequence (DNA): TGTGCCAGCAGCGTCGGACAGGGCGATGGCTACACCTTC.

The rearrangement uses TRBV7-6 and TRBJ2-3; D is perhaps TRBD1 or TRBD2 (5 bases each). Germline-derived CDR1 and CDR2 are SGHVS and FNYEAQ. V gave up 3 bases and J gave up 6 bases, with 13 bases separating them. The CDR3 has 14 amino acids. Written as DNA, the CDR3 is TGTGCCAGCAGCTTTGCAGGGACCCCGGATACGCAGTATTTT. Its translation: CASSFAGTPDTQYF.

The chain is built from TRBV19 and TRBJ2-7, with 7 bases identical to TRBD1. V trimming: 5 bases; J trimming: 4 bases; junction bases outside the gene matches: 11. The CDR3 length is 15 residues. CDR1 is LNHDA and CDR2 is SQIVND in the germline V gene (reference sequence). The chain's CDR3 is CASSPRDSPTYEQYV. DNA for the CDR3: TGTGCCAGTAGTCCCCGGGACAGCCCAACTTACGAGCAGTACGTC.